Each of the 21 T cell receptor beta chains below was sequenced from the same sample in a study of shared clonotypes between healthy human individuals. TCRdb keeps only in-frame clones here, not all; method: immunoSEQ multiplex PCR. Found here are approximately 1.9 million clones, over 85% of them singletons; the top ten hold around 1.7%. Only CD45RO-negative cells positively selected for CCR7 counted as naive CD8 cells, so terminally differentiated effector memory CD45RA+ cells were excluded. Sequencing used naive CD8+ T cells from PBMCs. Receptor source: a young man in good health. Some clones in this sample may be carry-over from other donors' samples.

A remark on this clone: Within the sample, other DNA sequences also encode this same CDR3. Here the CDR3 reads CASSFLGPNEQFF. CDR3 bases: TGTGCCAGCAGTTTTCTGGGCCCCAATGAGCAGTTCTTC. The rearrangement joins TRBV28 to TRBJ2-1; D is unclear. The V end lost 3 bases, the J end lost 6 bases, and 9 bases lay between the germline ends. From germline, CDR1 is MDHEN and CDR2 SYDVKM. The CDR3 loop spans 13 amino acids.

The V gene is TRBV28, the J gene TRBJ2-7, with 10 nucleotides matching TRBD2. The trim removed 5 bases at V and 1 base at J, leaving 8 bases unmatched. This CDR3 contains 16 residues. Germline CDR1 MDHEN, CDR2 SYDVKM. CDR3 amino acids: CASSDTELAGSYEQYF. CDR3 nucleotide sequence: TGTGCCAGCAGTGATACAGAACTAGCGGGATCCTACGAGCAGTACTTC.

The chain uses TRBV11-2 and TRBJ2-3; no reliable D call. The germline V gene encodes CDR1 SGHAT and CDR2 FQNNGV. This CDR3 has 12 amino acids. V shed 2 bases and J shed 6 bases, with 6 bases lying between them. The CDR3 bases are TGTGCCAGCAGCTTATCCTGGGATACGCAGTATTTT. As protein: CASSLSWDTQYF. Drawing the rest from reference TRBV11-2 and TRBJ2-3, the complete variable domain is EAGVAQSPRYKIIEKRQSVAFWCNPISGHATLYWYQQILGQGPKLLIQFQNNGVVDDSQLPKDRFSAERLKGVDSTLKIQPAKLEDSAVYLCASSLSWDTQYFGPGTRLTVL.

The chain links TRBV29-1 to TRBJ2-1; a weak D match, TRBD1 (6 bases). V shed 8 bases and J shed 10 bases, with 18 bases lying between them. The CDR3 has 12 residues. CDR1 and CDR2 from the germline V gene are SQVTM and ANQGSEA. The CDR3 nucleotides are TGCAGCCACTGGTTACAGGGTAACGAGCAGTTCTTC. Translating gives CSHWLQGNEQFF.

The chain carries TRBV5-6 and TRBJ2-1; D remains unclear. CDR3 length equals 12 residues. The V gene lost 3 bases and the J gene lost 8 bases, with 9 bases spanning the gap. Germline V gives CDR1 SGHDT, CDR2 YYEEEE. The CDR3 here is CASSSGDYEQFF. The CDR3 DNA is TGTGCCAGCAGCTCGGGCGACTATGAGCAGTTCTTC. Looking up the rest from reference TRBV5-6 and TRBJ2-1 gives the full variable domain: DAGVTQSPTHLIKTRGQQVTLRCSPKSGHDTVSWYQQALGQGPQFIFQYYEEEERQRGNFPDRFSGHQFPNYSSELNVNALLLGDSALYLCASSSGDYEQFFGPGTRLTVL.

This clone was observed a single time. One junction end does not reproduce the germline sequence, and a read error may be involved. J is TRBJ1-1 and V is TRBV18, with a weak D call TRBD1 (5 bases). Germline V gene lookup returns CDR1 KGHSH and CDR2 LQKENI. The CDR3 has 16 amino acids. The CDR3 DNA sequence: TGTGCCAGCTCACACTTGTCAGGGCCCGATAACACTAAAGCTTTCTTT. This gives the protein CASSHLSGPDNTKAFF.

The V gene is TRBV5-4, the J gene TRBJ2-7; D assignment may be TRBD1 or TRBD2 (5 bases each). V was shortened by 4 bases and J by 2 bases, with 19 bases between the two germline ends. The germline CDR1 and CDR2 sequences are SGHNT and YYREEE (reference sequence). This CDR3 region has 16 residues. The chain's CDR3 is CASSILKPGPTYEQYF. As DNA, the CDR3 is TGTGCCAGCAGCATTCTAAAACCGGGACCCACCTACGAGCAGTACTTC.

The gene calls are TRBV28 and TRBJ2-1; 8 nucleotides match TRBD1. Per the germline V gene, CDR1 is MDHEN and CDR2 is SYDVKM. The CDR3 runs to 15 residues. Trimming removed 5 bases from V and 9 bases from J; junction bases left unmatched: 12. CDR3 nucleotide sequence: TGTGCCAGCAGTCCCTACCGGACAGGGTATAGTGAGCAGTTCTTC. Residues: CASSPYRTGYSEQFF.

This chain connects TRBV6-5 to TRBJ1-1; a weak D match, TRBD1 (5 bases). CDR3 length equals 14 residues. Trimming stripped 6 bases from V and 4 bases from J, with 15 bases between. Looked up from germline, CDR1 is MNHEY and CDR2 is SVGAGI. CDR3 sequence: CASSPGAGGTEAFF. CDR3 DNA sequence: TGTGCCAGCAGCCCCGGGGCCGGGGGCACTGAAGCTTTCTTT.

This clone was seen only once. The same CDR3 arises from other DNA sequences in this sample as well. The J gene is TRBJ2-7, the V gene TRBV28; D uncertain. Germline V lookup: CDR1 MDHEN, CDR2 SYDVKM. With 2 bases removed from V and 1 base from J, the gap between germline ends came to 6 bases. CDR3 length equals 13 residues. DNA for the CDR3: TGTGCCAGCAGTTTACAGGATTCCTACGAGCAGTACTTC. This gives the protein CASSLQDSYEQYF.

About this clone itself: This specimen includes other DNA sequences encoding the same CDR3. V is TRBV7-9 and J is TRBJ2-7; D gene unclear. The germline V gene encodes CDR1 SEHNR and CDR2 FQNEAQ (reference sequence). The CDR3 contains 13 residues. The V end was cut by 5 bases, the J end by 1 base, with 9 bases between. The CDR3 nucleotides are TGTGCCAGCAGCCCTGGGGAATCCTACGAGCAGTACTTC. This sequence encodes CASSPGESYEQYF.

V gene TRBV27 combines with J gene TRBJ2-2; TRBD1 is a possible D gene (5 bases). The CDR3 totals 19 residues. With 4 bases removed from V and 3 bases from J, the gap between germline ends came to 24 bases. Germline V gives CDR1 MNHEY, CDR2 SMNVEV (reference sequence). For the CDR3, the DNA is TGTGCCAGCAGTTCCCCTTTACCGAGCTCCAGGGTGGACACCGGGGAGCTGTTTTTT. Encoded protein: CASSSPLPSSRVDTGELFF.

The genes are TRBV9 and TRBJ2-7, with D perhaps matching TRBD2 (6 bases). V dropped 4 bases and J dropped 6 bases, with 14 bases sitting between them. Germline V gene lookup returns CDR1 SGDLS and CDR2 YYNGEE. The CDR3 runs to 13 residues. The CDR3 sequence: CASSLLGLSEQYF. Here the CDR3 DNA reads TGTGCCAGCAGCCTCCTGGGACTCTCCGAGCAGTACTTC.

The chain carries TRBV5-6 and TRBJ2-1; a possible D gene is TRBD2 (5 bases). The CDR3 runs 15 residues. Per germline, CDR1 SGHDT and CDR2 YYEEEE. Trimming took 1 base from V and 2 from J, leaving 10 bases between them. The DNA for the CDR3 is TGTGCCAGCAGCTTGCGGAGGTACGCCTACAATGAGCAGTTCTTC. Residues: CASSLRRYAYNEQFF.

In nucleotides, the CDR3 is TGTGCCAGCAGCAAAGAGAAGACAGGGTATGGTGGGGCCAACGTCCTGACTTTC. Protein product: CASSKEKTGYGGANVLTF. The chain carries TRBV21-1 and TRBJ2-6; the listed D gene, TRBD1, was not tested against the DNA. TRBV21-1 has pseudogene status. CDR3 length: 18 amino acids.

The chain couples TRBV29-1 to TRBJ2-7, with TRBD2 matching 12 bases. J was trimmed by 5 bases and V by 1 base; bases with no gene match: 3. This CDR3 comprises 14 residues. CDR1 and CDR2 from the germline V gene are SQVTM and ANQGSEA. For the CDR3, the DNA is TGCAGCGTTGAAGTCCCTAGCGGGAGGGACGAGCAGTACTTC. This sequence encodes CSVEVPSGRDEQYF.

The rearrangement links TRBV5-4 to TRBJ2-5; 8 positions agree with TRBD2. Germline V gene sequence: CDR1 SGHNT, CDR2 YYREEE (reference sequence). The CDR3 runs 15 residues. The V segment lost 1 base and the J segment 3 bases; nucleotides outside the gene matches: 5. As DNA, the CDR3 is TGTGCCAGCAGCTTGAGGCCAGCGGGAGAAGAGACCCAGTACTTC. Amino acids: CASSLRPAGEETQYF.

This chain connects TRBV6-5 to TRBJ2-7; 7 nucleotides align to TRBD2. CDR3 size: 15 residues. V was pared by 6 bases and J by 2 bases, with 10 bases of the junction left unmatched. Germline values: CDR1 MNHEY, CDR2 SVGAGI. This CDR3 is CASRLAEGAPYEQYF. The CDR3 coding sequence is TGTGCCAGCAGGCTAGCGGAAGGGGCCCCCTACGAGCAGTACTTC.

The rearrangement uses TRBV5-4 and TRBJ2-5, with TRBD1 matching over 7 bases. Germline CDR1 and CDR2: SGHNT and YYREEE (reference sequence). J was trimmed by 2 bases and V by 2 bases; bases with no gene match: 6. There are 15 residues in the CDR3. The CDR3 nucleotides read TGTGCCAGCAGCTTAAGTCGGGACAGTCAAGAGACCCAGTACTTC. Amino acid sequence: CASSLSRDSQETQYF.

This sequence joins TRBV28 and TRBJ2-1; the match to TRBD2 covers 7 bases. CDR1 and CDR2 from the germline V gene are MDHEN and SYDVKM. This CDR3 has 15 residues. Losses at the gene ends were 9 bases for V and 0 bases for J; bases not matched to a gene: 8. The CDR3 region is CASFTGLLSYNEQFF. CDR3 coding DNA: TGTGCCAGTTTCACGGGACTACTCTCCTACAATGAGCAGTTCTTC.

This clone was seen just once. The J gene is TRBJ1-1, the V gene TRBV7-9, with TRBD1 matching 9 bases. The germline CDR1 and CDR2 sequences are SEHNR and FQNEAQ (reference sequence). The CDR3 runs to 15 residues. V lost 5 bases and J lost 6; bases outside the gene matches: 10. CDR3 region: CASSRQGDPGAEAFF. CDR3 DNA: TGTGCCAGCAGCCGACAGGGGGACCCCGGGGCTGAAGCTTTCTTT. Drawing the rest from reference TRBV7-9 and TRBJ1-1, the complete variable domain is DTGVSQNPRHKITKRGQNVTFRCDPISEHNRLYWYRQTLGQGPEFLTYFQNEAQLEKSRLLSDRFSAERPKGSFSTLEIQRTEQGDSAMYLCASSRQGDPGAEAFFGQGTRLTVV.